This T cell receptor (beta chain) is drawn from a study of shared clonotypes between healthy human individuals. Study findings and constraints: In having few donors, the study represented limited genetic and exposure-history diversity. The rarefaction results pointed to incomplete sorted-subset sequencing despite large depth. Clonotypes shared by all four donors outscored non-shared clonotypes in generation probability.

V shed 4 bases and J shed 8 bases, with 16 bases lying between them. Germline V gene sequence: CDR1 SGHNT, CDR2 YYREEE (reference sequence). This CDR3 spans 14 amino acids. Here immunoSEQ multiplex PCR was the method, and the copy in TCRdb shows in-frame clones only, minus some. The sample lists about 2.4 million clones, 85% to 95% seen once, with over 0.12% in the top ten. Note on this clone: Its antigen remains unknown.

The chain carries TRBV5-4 and TRBJ2-1; D unclear. The sequenced sample consisted of naive CD4+ T cells sorted from blood. Indicated subset: CD45RA+ positively selected. This sequence originates from a man aged 18 to 35 in good health. The CDR3 loop is CASSQRMTVDEQFF. DNA for the CDR3: TGTGCCAGCAGCCAGAGAATGACGGTAGATGAGCAGTTCTTC.